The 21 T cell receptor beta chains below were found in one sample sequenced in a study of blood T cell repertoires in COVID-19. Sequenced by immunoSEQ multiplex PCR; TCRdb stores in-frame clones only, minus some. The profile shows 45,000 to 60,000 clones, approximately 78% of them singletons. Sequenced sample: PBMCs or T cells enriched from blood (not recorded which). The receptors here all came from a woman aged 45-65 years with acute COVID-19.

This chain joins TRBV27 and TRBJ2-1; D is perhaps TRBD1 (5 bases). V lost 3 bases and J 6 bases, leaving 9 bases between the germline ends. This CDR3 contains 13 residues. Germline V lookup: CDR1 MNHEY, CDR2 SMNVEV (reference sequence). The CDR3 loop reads CASSFRQGNEQFF. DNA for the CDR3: TGTGCCAGCAGTTTTAGGCAGGGCAATGAGCAGTTCTTC.

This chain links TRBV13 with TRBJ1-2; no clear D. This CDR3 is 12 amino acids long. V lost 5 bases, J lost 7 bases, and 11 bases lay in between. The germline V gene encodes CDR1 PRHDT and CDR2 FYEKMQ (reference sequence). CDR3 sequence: CASSESDRGYTF. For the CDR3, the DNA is TGTGCCAGCAGCGAGTCCGATCGTGGCTACACCTTC.

CDR3 residues: CSVGREGGYTF. The CDR3 DNA follows: TGCAGCGTTGGCCGGGAAGGTGGCTACACCTTC. V usage is TRBV29-1 and J usage is TRBJ1-2; D gene ambiguous. Germline CDR1 SQVTM, CDR2 ANQGSEA. This CDR3 is built from 11 residues. V was pared by 4 bases and J by 7 bases, with 10 bases between. Full variable domain (missing parts from reference TRBV29-1 and TRBJ1-2): SAVISQKPSRDICQRGTSLTIQCQVDSQVTMMFWYRQQPGQSLTLIATANQGSEATYESGFVIDKFPISRPNLTFSTLTVSNMSPEDSSIYLCSVGREGGYTFGSGTRLTVV.

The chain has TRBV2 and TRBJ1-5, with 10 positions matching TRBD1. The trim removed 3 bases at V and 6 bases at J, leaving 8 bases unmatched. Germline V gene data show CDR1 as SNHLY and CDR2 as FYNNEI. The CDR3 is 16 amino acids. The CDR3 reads CASSDSGTGVGQPQHF. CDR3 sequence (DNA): TGTGCCAGCAGTGACTCCGGGACAGGGGTCGGTCAGCCCCAGCATTTT.

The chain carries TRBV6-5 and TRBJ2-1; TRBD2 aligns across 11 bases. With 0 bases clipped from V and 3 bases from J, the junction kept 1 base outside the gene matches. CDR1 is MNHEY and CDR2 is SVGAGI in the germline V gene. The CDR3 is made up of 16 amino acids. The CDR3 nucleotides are TGTGCCAGCAGTTACTCCCTAGCGGGGGGCTACAATGAGCAGTTCTTC. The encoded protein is CASSYSLAGGYNEQFF.

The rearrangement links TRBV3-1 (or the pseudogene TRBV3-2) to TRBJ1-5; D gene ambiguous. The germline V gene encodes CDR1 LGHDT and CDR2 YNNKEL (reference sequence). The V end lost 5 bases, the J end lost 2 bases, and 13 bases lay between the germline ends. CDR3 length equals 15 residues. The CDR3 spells CASSSGNYGNQPQHF. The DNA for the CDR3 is TGTGCCAGCAGCTCTGGCAATTATGGCAATCAGCCCCAGCATTTT.

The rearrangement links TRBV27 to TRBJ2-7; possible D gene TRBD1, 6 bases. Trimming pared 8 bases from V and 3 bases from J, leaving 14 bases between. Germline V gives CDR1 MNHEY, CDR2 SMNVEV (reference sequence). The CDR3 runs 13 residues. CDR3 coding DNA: TGTGCCAGCGCCGTTATACAGGGCTACGAGCAGTACTTC. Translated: CASAVIQGYEQYF.

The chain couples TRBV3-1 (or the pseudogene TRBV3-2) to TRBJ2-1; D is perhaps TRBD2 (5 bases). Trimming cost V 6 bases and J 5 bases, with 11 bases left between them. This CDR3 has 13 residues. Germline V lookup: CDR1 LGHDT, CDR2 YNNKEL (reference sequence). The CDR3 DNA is TGTGCCAGCAGTCGAGCGGCGGACAATGAGCAGTTCTTC. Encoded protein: CASSRAADNEQFF.

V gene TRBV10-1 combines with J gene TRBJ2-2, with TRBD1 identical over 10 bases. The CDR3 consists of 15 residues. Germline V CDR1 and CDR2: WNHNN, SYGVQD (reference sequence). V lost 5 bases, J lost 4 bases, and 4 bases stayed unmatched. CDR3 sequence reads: CASSPGQGSTGELFF. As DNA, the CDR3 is TGCGCCAGCAGTCCGGGACAGGGGAGCACCGGGGAGCTGTTTTTT.

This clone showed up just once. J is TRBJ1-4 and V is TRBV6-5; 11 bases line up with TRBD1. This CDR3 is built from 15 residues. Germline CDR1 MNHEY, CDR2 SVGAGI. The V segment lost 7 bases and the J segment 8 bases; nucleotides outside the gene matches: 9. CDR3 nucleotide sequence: TGTGCCAGCACCCACTTGGGGACAGGGGGAGAAAAACTGTTTTTT. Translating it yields CASTHLGTGGEKLFF.

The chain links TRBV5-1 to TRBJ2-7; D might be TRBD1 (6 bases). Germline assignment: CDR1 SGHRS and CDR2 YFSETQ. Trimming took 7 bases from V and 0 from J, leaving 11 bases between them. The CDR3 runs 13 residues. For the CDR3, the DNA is TGCGCCAGCTTTGAGGGGGACTCCTACGAGCAGTACTTC. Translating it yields CASFEGDSYEQYF.

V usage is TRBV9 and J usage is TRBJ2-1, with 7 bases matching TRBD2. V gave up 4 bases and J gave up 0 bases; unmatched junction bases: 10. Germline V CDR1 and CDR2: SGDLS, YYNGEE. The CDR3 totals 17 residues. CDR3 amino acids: CASSPPSGRSSYNEQFF. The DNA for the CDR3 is TGTGCCAGCAGCCCCCCTAGCGGACGGAGCTCCTACAATGAGCAGTTCTTC.

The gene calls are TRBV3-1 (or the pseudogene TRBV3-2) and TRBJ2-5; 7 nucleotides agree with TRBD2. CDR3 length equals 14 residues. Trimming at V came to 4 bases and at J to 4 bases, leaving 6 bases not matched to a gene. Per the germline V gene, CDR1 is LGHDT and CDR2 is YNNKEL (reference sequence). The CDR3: CASSPMGGVETQYF. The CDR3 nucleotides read TGTGCCAGCAGCCCTATGGGGGGGGTAGAGACCCAGTACTTC.

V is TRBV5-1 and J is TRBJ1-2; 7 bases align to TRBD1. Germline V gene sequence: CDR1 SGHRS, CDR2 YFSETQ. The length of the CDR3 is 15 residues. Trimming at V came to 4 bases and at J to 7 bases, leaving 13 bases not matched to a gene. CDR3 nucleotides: TGCGCCAGCAGCCCTGGGGCGCGACAGGGCTTTGGCTACACCTTC. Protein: CASSPGARQGFGYTF.

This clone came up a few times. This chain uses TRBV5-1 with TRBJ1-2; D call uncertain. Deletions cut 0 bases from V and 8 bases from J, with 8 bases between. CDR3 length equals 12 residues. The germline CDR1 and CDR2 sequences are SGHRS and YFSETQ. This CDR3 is CASSLAGQGYTF. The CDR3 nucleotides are TGCGCCAGCAGCTTGGCTGGGCAAGGCTACACCTTC.

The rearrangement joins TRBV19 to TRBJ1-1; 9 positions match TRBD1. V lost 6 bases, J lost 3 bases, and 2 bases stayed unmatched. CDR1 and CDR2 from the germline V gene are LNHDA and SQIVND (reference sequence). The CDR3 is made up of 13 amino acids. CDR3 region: CASRGQGHTEAFF. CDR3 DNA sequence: TGTGCCAGTAGGGGACAGGGCCACACTGAAGCTTTCTTT.

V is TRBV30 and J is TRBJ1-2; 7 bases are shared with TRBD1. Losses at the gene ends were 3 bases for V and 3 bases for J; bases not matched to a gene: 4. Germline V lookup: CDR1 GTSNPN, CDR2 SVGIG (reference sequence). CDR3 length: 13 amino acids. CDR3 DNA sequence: TGTGCCTGGAGCCCAGGGGGAGACTATGGCTACACCTTC. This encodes CAWSPGGDYGYTF. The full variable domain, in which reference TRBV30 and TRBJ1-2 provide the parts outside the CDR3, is SQTIHQWPATLVQPVGSPLSLECTVEGTSNPNLYWYRQAAGRGLQLLFYSVGIGQISSEVPQNLSASRPQDRQFILSSKKLLLSDSGFYLCAWSPGGDYGYTFGSGTRLTVV.

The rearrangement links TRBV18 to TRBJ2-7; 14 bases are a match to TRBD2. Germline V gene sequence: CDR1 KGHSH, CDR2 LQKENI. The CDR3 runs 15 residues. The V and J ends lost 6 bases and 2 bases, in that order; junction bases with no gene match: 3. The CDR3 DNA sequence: TGTGCCAGCTCGGCGACTAGCGGGGGGGCCTACGAGCAGTACTTC. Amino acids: CASSATSGGAYEQYF.

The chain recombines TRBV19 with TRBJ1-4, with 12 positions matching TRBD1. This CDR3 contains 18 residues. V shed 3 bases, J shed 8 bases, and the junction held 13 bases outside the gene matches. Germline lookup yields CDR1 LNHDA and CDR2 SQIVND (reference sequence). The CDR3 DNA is TGTGCCAGTAGTATCGGAGGGACAGGGGGCCTAGGTGGCGAAAAACTGTTTTTT. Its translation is CASSIGGTGGLGGEKLFF.

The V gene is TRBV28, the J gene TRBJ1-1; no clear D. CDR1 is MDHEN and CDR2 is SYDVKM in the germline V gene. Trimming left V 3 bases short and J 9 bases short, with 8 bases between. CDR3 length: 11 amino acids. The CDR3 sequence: CASSLFLQAFF. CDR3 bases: TGTGCCAGCAGTTTGTTCCTTCAAGCTTTCTTT.

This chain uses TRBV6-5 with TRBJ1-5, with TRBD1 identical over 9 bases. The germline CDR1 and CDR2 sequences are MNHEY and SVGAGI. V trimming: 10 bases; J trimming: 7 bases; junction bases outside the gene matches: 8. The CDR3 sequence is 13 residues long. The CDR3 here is CAMADRGEQPQHF. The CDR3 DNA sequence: TGTGCCATGGCGGACAGGGGAGAACAGCCCCAGCATTTT.